What follows are 10 T cell receptor beta chains derived from one specimen sequenced in a study of blood T cells in healthy people across ages. A J-beta primer mix and a sample-barcoded 5' primer were used in a second PCR of about 6 to 12 cycles. MiXCR, applied by TCRdb to the 5' RACE reads, yields one record per CDR3 protein. The sample consists of more than 800,000 distinct CDR3 sequences, about 30% of them appearing once. The sequenced sample consisted of blood. These receptors originate from a woman at least 80 years old in good health.

The V gene is TRBV5-1, the J gene TRBJ1-1; D ambiguous. CDR1 and CDR2 from the germline V gene are SGHRS and YFSETQ. Trimming stripped 4 bases from V and 3 bases from J, with 16 bases between. This CDR3 contains 15 residues. CDR3 protein: CASSVGRLGDTEAFF. CDR3 nucleotides: TGCGCCAGCAGCGTCGGCCGCTTAGGAGACACTGAAGCTTTCTTT.

A note on this clonotype: A read error may be the cause here, since a much bigger clone is one base away. The J gene is TRBJ2-1, the V gene TRBV11-2; D ambiguous. CDR1 and CDR2 from the germline V gene are SGHAT and FQNNGV. The V gene lost 4 bases and the J gene lost 10 bases, with 11 bases spanning the gap. The CDR3 consists of 12 residues. CDR3 sequence (DNA): TGTGCCAGCAGCTCCATGTACTACGAGCAGTTCTTC. Amino acid sequence: CASSSMYYEQFF.

The CDR3 DNA reads TGCGCCAGCAGCTTGGATTTCAGCGCCCAGCGCGTTCCCTACGAGCAGTACTTC. Protein product: CASSLDFSAQRVPYEQYF. The chain combines TRBV5-1 with TRBJ2-7; D is unclear. CDR1 is SGHRS, CDR2 YFSETQ, per germline. V was cut by 0 bases and J by 2 bases, with 21 bases left in between. CDR3 length: 18 amino acids.

This clonotype was recorded at least ten times. The chain links TRBV27 to TRBJ2-5; TRBD1 is a possible D gene (6 bases). The CDR3 runs to 14 residues. CDR1 MNHEY and CDR2 SMNVEV come from the germline V gene (reference sequence). Trimming took off 3 bases at V and 6 bases at J, with 14 bases between the two ends. CDR3 loop: CASSFSGAEKTQYF. The CDR3 DNA is TGTGCCAGCAGTTTCTCAGGGGCCGAGAAGACCCAGTACTTC.

This chain links TRBV7-3 with TRBJ2-4, with TRBD1 identical over 9 bases. With V trimmed by 4 bases and J by 6 bases, 1 base remained unmatched. CDR1 and CDR2 from the germline V gene are SGHTA and FQGTGA. This CDR3 spans 13 amino acids. CDR3 region: CASSWDRANIQYF. The CDR3 DNA follows: TGTGCCAGCAGCTGGGACAGGGCAAACATTCAGTACTTC.

The rearrangement uses TRBV5-1 and TRBJ2-5; 7 bases line up with TRBD1. This CDR3 is 15 amino acids long. The V segment lost 3 bases and the J segment 2 bases; nucleotides outside the gene matches: 7. Germline V gene sequence: CDR1 SGHRS, CDR2 YFSETQ. For the CDR3, the DNA is TGCGCCAGCAGCTCTTCGACAGGGAGTCAAGAGACCCAGTACTTC. This codes for CASSSSTGSQETQYF.

This clonotype appeared a few times. V gene TRBV3-1 combines with J gene TRBJ2-3, with 12 positions matching TRBD2. The CDR3 runs 18 residues. V lost 1 base to trimming and J lost 3 bases; unmatched junction nucleotides: 8. Germline CDR1 is LGHDT and CDR2 is YNNKEL (reference sequence). The chain's CDR3 is CASSQGKTSGGPTDTQYF. The CDR3 nucleotides are TGTGCCAGCAGCCAAGGGAAAACTAGCGGGGGGCCAACAGATACGCAGTATTTT.

This clonotype has a count of ten or more. The rearrangement uses TRBV4-1 and TRBJ2-3; 10 bases align to TRBD1. Trimming removed 1 base from V and 3 bases from J; junction bases left unmatched: 4. Germline loops: CDR1 MGHRA, CDR2 YSYEKL. This CDR3 contains 16 residues. The CDR3 protein is CASSQGDRGGTDTQYF. CDR3 sequence (DNA): TGCGCCAGCAGCCAAGGGGACAGGGGCGGTACAGATACGCAGTATTTT.

As concerns this clonotype: Just one base apart from a much larger clone, this may be a read error. The CDR3 ends on some other residue instead of the conserved phenylalanine or tryptophan, so this is likely a read error. The chain recombines TRBV11-2 with TRBJ2-5; TRBD2 is a possible D gene (5 bases). Germline V CDR1 and CDR2: SGHAT, FQNNGV. CDR3 size: 15 residues. With 5 bases removed from V and 4 bases from J, the gap between germline ends came to 17 bases. CDR3 coding DNA: TGTGCCAGCAGCACTTCGAGGCGGGCATTAGAGACCCAGTACTCC. Translated: CASSTSRRALETQYS.

This clonotype was counted many times. This rearrangement joins TRBV12-3 or TRBV12-4 to TRBJ1-2; no definite D call. V lost 3 bases, J lost 6 bases, and 8 bases lay in between. The CDR3 loop spans 12 amino acids. In DNA, the CDR3 is TGTGCCAGCAGTTTCGGAGCAGATGGCTACACCTTC. This encodes CASSFGADGYTF.